This passage covers 30 T cell receptor beta chains from one sample sequenced in a study of T cells after yellow fever vaccination. One entry per CDR3 protein results from TCRdb running MiXCR on the 5' RACE reads. The profile shows 110,000 to 150,000 distinct CDR3 sequences, about 7% of them singletons. The input for sequencing was CD4+ T cells sorted from PBMCs, taken 10 days after the yellow fever booster vaccination. Receptor source: a man younger than 45 who received the YFV17D yellow fever vaccine.

This clonotype has at least ten counts. The chain uses TRBV4-3 and TRBJ2-7, with 9 bases that match TRBD2. J lost 3 bases, V lost 0 bases, and 3 bases had no gene match. The CDR3 totals 15 residues. The germline V gene encodes CDR1 LGHNA and CDR2 YSLEER. CDR3 amino acids: CASSQEWTSVYEQYF. In DNA, the CDR3 is TGCGCCAGCAGCCAAGAGTGGACTAGCGTCTACGAGCAGTACTTC.

This clonotype occurred many times. CDR3 protein: CASSFLAGGLSSYNEQFF. As DNA, the CDR3 is TGTGCCAGCAGCTTTCTAGCGGGAGGTTTGAGCTCCTACAATGAGCAGTTCTTC. The chain is built from TRBV7-2 and TRBJ2-1, with TRBD2 identical over 11 bases. CDR3 length: 18 amino acids. V shed 3 bases and J 0 bases; nucleotides not matched to a gene: 7. CDR1 and CDR2 from the germline V gene are SGHTA and FQGNSA.

This clonotype was detected many times. V is TRBV29-1 and J is TRBJ2-3; D remains unclear. Trimming left V 2 bases short and J 0 bases short, with 9 bases between. In germline, CDR1 is SQVTM, CDR2 ANQGSEA. The CDR3 runs to 14 residues. CDR3 sequence: CSVEIVPSTDTQYF. CDR3 coding DNA: TGCAGCGTTGAAATAGTGCCGAGCACAGATACGCAGTATTTT.

On this clonotype: At one boundary the junction diverges from the germline segment, which might be a read error. The chain recombines TRBV28 with TRBJ2-7; tentative D call: TRBD1 (5 bases). The CDR3 totals 15 residues. CDR1 and CDR2 (germline): MDHEN, SYDVKM. The CDR3 reads CTSRSAGQKLYEQYF. In DNA, the CDR3 is TGTACCAGCAGGTCCGCAGGGCAGAAACTTTACGAGCAGTACTTC.

The sample holds many counts of this clonotype. The chain recombines TRBV7-9 with TRBJ2-3, with 13 bases that match TRBD2. Germline CDR1 is SEHNR and CDR2 is FQNEAQ (reference sequence). CDR3 length equals 17 residues. V lost 5 bases, J lost 6 bases, and 11 bases stayed unmatched. The DNA for the CDR3 is TGTGCCAGCAGCCCACTTGTGGGACTAGCGGGAACTGATACGCAGTATTTT. This gives the protein CASSPLVGLAGTDTQYF.

Ten or more counts support this clonotype. J is TRBJ1-5 and V is TRBV14; D is ambiguous. Germline lookup yields CDR1 SGHDN and CDR2 FVKESK. Deletions cut 3 bases from V and 4 bases from J, with 10 bases between. The CDR3 length is 14 residues. The CDR3 sequence: CASSHGLLNQPQHF. The CDR3 DNA follows: TGTGCCAGCAGCCATGGGTTACTGAATCAGCCCCAGCATTTT.

This rearrangement joins TRBV12-3 or TRBV12-4 to TRBJ2-3; D gene unclear. V lost 1 base, J lost 5 bases, and 4 bases lay in between. The CDR3 sequence is 12 residues long. CDR3 residues: CASSLEEDTQYF. The CDR3 DNA sequence: TGTGCCAGCAGTTTAGAGGAAGATACGCAGTATTTT.

This clonotype was observed at least ten times. The genes are TRBV5-6 and TRBJ1-3; D is ambiguous. This CDR3 region has 14 residues. CDR1 and CDR2 from the germline V gene are SGHDT and YYEEEE. V lost 6 bases, J lost 0 bases, and 10 bases lay in between. The CDR3 spells CASTLHLSGNTIYF. The DNA of the CDR3 is TGTGCCAGCACCTTACACCTCTCTGGAAACACCATATATTTT.

This clonotype has ten or more counts. The chain employs TRBV27 and TRBJ2-1, with D maybe TRBD2 (6 bases). Trimming left V 6 bases short and J 5 bases short, with 11 bases between. The germline V gene encodes CDR1 MNHEY and CDR2 SMNVEV (reference sequence). The CDR3 has 13 residues. For the CDR3, the DNA is TGTGCCAGCAGCCGACTAGTGGACAATGAGCAGTTCTTC. It codes for CASSRLVDNEQFF.

The sample holds many counts of this clonotype. The gene calls are TRBV12-3 or TRBV12-4 and TRBJ2-2, with 11 bases that match TRBD2. The V gene end was trimmed by 5 bases and the J gene end by 6 bases; junction bases not matched to a gene: 11. The CDR3 consists of 17 residues. The CDR3 nucleotides read TGTGCCAGCAGTCCCTCCGCTAGCGGGAGGAGGGCCGGGGAGCTGTTTTTT. As protein: CASSPSASGRRAGELFF.

This clonotype was found many times. This chain uses TRBV18 with TRBJ2-7, with D perhaps TRBD2 (5 bases). Germline CDR1 is KGHSH and CDR2 is LQKENI. This CDR3 has 14 amino acids. V lost 4 bases to trimming and J lost 5 bases, with 15 bases between them. The CDR3 DNA follows: TGTGCCAGCTCACTGCAACTAGAATTCGACGAGCAGTACTTC. This codes for CASSLQLEFDEQYF. The full variable domain, completed using reference TRBV18 and TRBJ2-7, is NAGVMQNPRHLVRRRGQEARLRCSPMKGHSHVYWYRQLPEEGLKFMVYLQKENIIDESGMPKERFSAEFPKEGPSILRIQQVVRGDSAAYFCASSLQLEFDEQYFGPGTRLTVT.

This clonotype was seen ten or more times. The chain recombines TRBV27 with TRBJ2-6, with D hard to call. With 4 bases removed from V and 0 bases from J, the gap between germline ends came to 7 bases. The CDR3 extends over 15 amino acids. The germline V gene has CDR1 MNHEY and CDR2 SMNVEV (reference sequence). CDR3 DNA: TGTGCCAGCAGTTCGGTGCGCTCTGGGGCCAACGTCCTGACTTTC. It encodes CASSSVRSGANVLTF. The complete variable domain, with remaining parts taken from reference TRBV27 and TRBJ2-6, reads EAQVTQNPRYLITVTGKKLTVTCSQNMNHEYMSWYRQDPGLGLRQIYYSMNVEVTDKGDVPEGYKVSRKEKRNFPLILESPSPNQTSLYFCASSSVRSGANVLTFGAGSRLTVL.

This clonotype was recorded many times. CDR3 sequence reads: CSARVGGFTIDTQYF. The CDR3 DNA sequence: TGCAGTGCTAGAGTGGGAGGGTTTACTATAGATACGCAGTATTTT. The chain employs TRBV20-1 and TRBJ2-3; 7 bases are shared with TRBD2. CDR1 is DFQATT, CDR2 SNEGSKA, per germline (reference sequence). V dropped 1 base and J dropped 5; count of bases not matched to a gene: 9. This CDR3 has 15 residues.

Ten or more counts support this clonotype. The CDR3 loop reads CASRLAGSNTGELFF. The CDR3 DNA reads as TGTGCCAGCAGACTAGCGGGGTCGAACACCGGGGAGCTGTTTTTT. The rearrangement links TRBV7-2 to TRBJ2-2, with TRBD2 matching 10 bases. The trim removed 6 bases at V and 0 bases at J, leaving 1 base unmatched. CDR3 length: 15 residues. Germline V CDR1 and CDR2: SGHTA, FQGNSA.

This clonotype was counted at least ten times. The genes are TRBV6-4 and TRBJ1-2, with TRBD1 identical over 7 bases. The CDR3 length is 14 residues. Germline V gene data show CDR1 as MRHNA and CDR2 as SNTAGT. Trimming cost V 6 bases and J 7 bases; bases outside gene matches: 11. The CDR3 DNA reads as TGTGCCAGCAGCGAACAGGGGCTTGTTGGTGGCTACACCTTC. Protein product: CASSEQGLVGGYTF.

This clonotype was seen at least ten times. The chain recombines TRBV11-3 with TRBJ2-1, with 11 bases fitting TRBD2. The germline gives CDR1 SGHNT, CDR2 YENEEA. V trimming: 1 base; J trimming: 9 bases; junction bases outside the gene matches: 2. The CDR3 runs to 14 residues. The CDR3: CASSLGSGGAEQFF. The CDR3 bases are TGTGCCAGCAGCTTAGGTAGCGGGGGGGCTGAGCAGTTCTTC.

This clonotype was recorded at least ten times. The chain recombines TRBV7-3 with TRBJ2-5; 10 positions match TRBD1. After removal of 5 bases from V and 7 bases from J, the junction contained 7 bases not matched to a gene. CDR1 is SGHTA, CDR2 FQGTGA, per germline. The CDR3 runs to 14 residues. CDR3 coding DNA: TGTGCCAGCAGCCTGGGACAGGGGTTCGGGACCCAGTACTTC. This translates into CASSLGQGFGTQYF.

This clonotype was counted many times. This chain joins TRBV6-5 and TRBJ1-3; D is perhaps TRBD1 (5 bases). Germline V lookup: CDR1 MNHEY, CDR2 SVGAGI. The CDR3 sequence is 15 residues long. Trimming pared 6 bases from V and 4 bases from J, leaving 16 bases between. CDR3 sequence reads: CASSSLGLGGNTIYF. The CDR3 DNA is TGTGCCAGCAGCTCATTGGGGCTGGGGGGAAACACCATATATTTT.

This clonotype was detected many times. The chain employs TRBV5-1 and TRBJ2-1, with TRBD2 matching over 9 bases. Germline V gene lookup returns CDR1 SGHRS and CDR2 YFSETQ. The CDR3 totals 14 residues. The CDR3 reads CASSAGGYNNEQFF. Written as DNA, the CDR3 is TGCGCTAGCTCCGCGGGAGGGTACAACAATGAGCAGTTCTTC.

This clonotype was observed many times. The chain couples TRBV5-5 to TRBJ1-4; D call uncertain. V lost 3 bases to trimming and J lost 5 bases, with 11 bases between them. Germline loops: CDR1 SGHKS, CDR2 YYEKEE (reference sequence). The length of the CDR3 is 14 residues. The CDR3 protein is CASSSTPRNEKLFF. CDR3 nucleotides: TGTGCCAGCAGCTCGACACCCCGGAATGAAAAACTGTTTTTT. Filled out from reference TRBV5-5 and TRBJ1-4, the complete variable domain reads DAGVTQSPTHLIKTRGQQVTLRCSPISGHKSVSWYQQVLGQGPQFIFQYYEKEERGRGNFPDRFSARQFPNYSSELNVNALLLGDSALYLCASSSTPRNEKLFFGSGTQLSVL.

This clonotype has a count of ten or more. V gene TRBV7-9 combines with J gene TRBJ2-7, with D maybe TRBD1 (6 bases). The length of the CDR3 is 12 residues. The V gene's germline CDR1 is SEHNR and CDR2 FQNEAQ (reference sequence). The V end lost 8 bases, the J end lost 0 bases, and 8 bases lay between the germline ends. CDR3 loop: CASEGVSYEQYF. CDR3 nucleotides: TGTGCCAGCGAGGGGGTCTCCTACGAGCAGTACTTC. The complete variable domain, with remaining parts taken from reference TRBV7-9 and TRBJ2-7, reads DTGVSQNPRHKITKRGQNVTFRCDPISEHNRLYWYRQTLGQGPEFLTYFQNEAQLEKSRLLSDRFSAERPKGSFSTLEIQRTEQGDSAMYLCASEGVSYEQYFGPGTRLTVT.

This clonotype was observed at least ten times. The gene calls are TRBV5-4 and TRBJ2-5; D is undetermined. CDR1 and CDR2 from the germline V gene are SGHNT and YYREEE (reference sequence). V shed 2 bases and J shed 1 base, with 12 bases lying between them. The CDR3 sequence is 15 residues long. The CDR3, as DNA: TGTGCCAGCAGCTTCCTTCTGGAGTCCCAAGAGACCCAGTACTTC. As protein: CASSFLLESQETQYF. The whole variable domain, remainder taken from reference TRBV5-4 and TRBJ2-5, is ETGVTQSPTHLIKTRGQQVTLRCSSQSGHNTVSWYQQALGQGPQFIFQYYREEENGRGNFPPRFSGLQFPNYSSELNVNALELDDSALYLCASSFLLESQETQYFGPGTRLLVL.

In its sample, this clonotype was seen a few times. This chain joins TRBV23-1 and TRBJ2-1, with D possibly TRBD2 on 5 matching bases. TRBV23-1 is designated an ORF whose function remains uncertain. This CDR3 contains 14 residues. The V gene lost 6 bases and the J gene lost 5 bases, with 14 bases spanning the gap. CDR3: CASSGGSGNNEQFF. The CDR3 coding sequence is TGCGCCAGCAGCGGCGGGTCGGGGAACAATGAGCAGTTCTTC.

The chain links TRBV2 to TRBJ2-3; weak D call: TRBD1 (5 bases). V gave up 5 bases and J gave up 0 bases, with 15 bases separating them. This CDR3 spans 16 amino acids. Germline V gene lookup returns CDR1 SNHLY and CDR2 FYNNEI. The CDR3 DNA reads TGTGCCAGCAGTACTTTTGGGGCACCTAGCACAGATACGCAGTATTTT. It yields the protein CASSTFGAPSTDTQYF.

This clonotype was found many times. This chain connects TRBV7-9 to TRBJ2-1; 10 bases align to TRBD2. V shed 0 bases and J 9 bases; nucleotides not matched to a gene: 8. In germline, CDR1 is SEHNR, CDR2 FQNEAQ (reference sequence). This CDR3 region has 16 residues. The CDR3 nucleotides read TGTGCCAGCAGCTTAGCTCTAGCGGGAGTTCTTCTTGAGCAGTTCTTC. It codes for CASSLALAGVLLEQFF.

There are many counts of this clonotype. This chain joins TRBV28 and TRBJ2-7; D is possibly TRBD1 or TRBD2 (7 bases each). The germline V and J ends were trimmed by 7 bases and 3 bases, with 16 bases remaining between them. The CDR3 is 14 amino acids. Germline V gene sequence: CDR1 MDHEN, CDR2 SYDVKM. The CDR3 spells CASTRQGGNYEQYF. The CDR3 DNA sequence: TGTGCCAGCACACGGCAGGGGGGGAACTACGAGCAGTACTTC.

This clonotype was recorded many times. The chain recombines TRBV5-1 with TRBJ2-3, with TRBD2 identical over 12 bases. Germline values: CDR1 SGHRS, CDR2 YFSETQ. The trim removed 4 bases at V and 2 bases at J, leaving 5 bases unmatched. The CDR3 runs 16 residues. In DNA form, the CDR3 reads TGCGCCAGCAGCCTCTGGACTAGCGGGGACACAGATACGCAGTATTTT. Amino acid sequence: CASSLWTSGDTDTQYF.

This clonotype was detected many times. The chain joins TRBV27 to TRBJ2-7; D is unclear. The germline gives CDR1 MNHEY, CDR2 SMNVEV (reference sequence). V dropped 2 bases and J dropped 3 bases, with 8 bases sitting between them. The CDR3 extends over 13 amino acids. The CDR3 protein is CASSLGVNYEQYF. Here the CDR3 DNA reads TGTGCCAGCAGTTTAGGGGTTAACTACGAGCAGTACTTC.

This clonotype has ten or more counts. The chain has TRBV28 and TRBJ2-5, with TRBD2 matching over 7 bases. The CDR3 is 12 residues long. The V gene's germline CDR1 is MDHEN and CDR2 SYDVKM. J was trimmed by 3 bases and V by 6 bases; bases with no gene match: 1. The CDR3 loop reads CASSGTKETQYF. The CDR3 DNA reads as TGTGCCAGCAGCGGGACTAAAGAGACCCAGTACTTC. Drawing the rest from reference TRBV28 and TRBJ2-5, the complete variable domain is DVKVTQSSRYLVKRTGEKVFLECVQDMDHENMFWYRQDPGLGLRLIYFSYDVKMKEKGDIPEGYSVSREKKERFSLILESASTNQTSMYLCASSGTKETQYFGPGTRLLVL.

This clonotype showed up many times. The chain combines TRBV5-1 with TRBJ2-1; TRBD2 agrees at 9 bases. CDR3 length equals 16 residues. J was trimmed by 0 bases and V by 2 bases; bases with no gene match: 3. Germline values: CDR1 SGHRS, CDR2 YFSETQ. The CDR3: CASSLDSGSSYNEQFF. Here the CDR3 DNA reads TGCGCCAGCAGCTTAGATAGCGGGAGCTCCTACAATGAGCAGTTCTTC.